These 24 T cell receptor beta chains were sequenced from one sample in a study of cytomegalovirus exposure and HLA in healthy donors. The PCR ran on 60 Vbeta and 13 Jbeta primers. Profiled with immunoSEQ multiplex PCR; TCRdb holds only in-frame clones, not every one. The sample includes around 130,000 clones, just under 80% seen only once; the top ten take around 1.5%. Sequenced input: PBMCs. These receptors were obtained from a woman between 18 and 29 years old in good health and CMV-seronegative.

This rearrangement joins TRBV4-1 to TRBJ1-2, with TRBD1 identical over 8 bases. The germline CDR1 and CDR2 sequences are MGHRA and YSYEKL. J lost 5 bases, V lost 3 bases, and 14 bases had no gene match. The CDR3 extends over 17 amino acids. The CDR3 loop reads CASSHPGQVGYRYGYTF. The CDR3 region has the DNA TGCGCCAGCAGCCACCCGGGACAGGTCGGATATCGGTATGGCTACACCTTC.

The V gene is TRBV5-6, the J gene TRBJ2-1; possible D gene TRBD2, 6 bases. Germline V gene data show CDR1 as SGHDT and CDR2 as YYEEEE. The CDR3 loop spans 17 amino acids. V was pared by 0 bases and J by 3 bases, with 16 bases between. CDR3 sequence: CASSLVSPTRNYNEQFF. The CDR3 coding sequence is TGTGCCAGCAGCTTGGTATCCCCGACTAGAAACTACAATGAGCAGTTCTTC.

CDR3 in amino acids: CARRVRDEQFF. The CDR3 DNA sequence: TGTGCCAGGAGGGTTAGGGATGAGCAGTTCTTC. The rearrangement joins TRBV2 to TRBJ2-1; tentative D call: TRBD2 (5 bases). The ends were cut back, 9 bases at V and 8 bases at J, with 11 bases in the middle. CDR3 size: 11 residues. CDR1 is SNHLY and CDR2 is FYNNEI in the germline V gene.

The chain links TRBV7-8 to TRBJ1-1, with D hard to call. The CDR3 is 13 amino acids. Germline V gene sequence: CDR1 SGHVS, CDR2 FQNEAQ. Deletions cut 5 bases from V and 1 base from J, with 8 bases between. CDR3 sequence: CASSIRRNTEAFF. The CDR3 bases are TGTGCCAGCAGCATAAGGAGGAACACTGAAGCTTTCTTT.

The rearrangement uses TRBV7-2 and TRBJ1-6, with D possibly being TRBD1 (6 bases). Germline values: CDR1 SGHTA, CDR2 FQGNSA. CDR3 length: 15 residues. Between the trimmed V and J ends, which lost 2 bases and 3 bases, there was a span of 8 bases. The chain's CDR3 is CASSLWGLYNSPLHF. CDR3 coding DNA: TGTGCCAGCAGCTTATGGGGGCTCTATAATTCACCCCTCCACTTT.

The chain is built from TRBV6-1 and TRBJ2-5; 14 bases agree with TRBD2. V trimming: 4 bases; J trimming: 4 bases; junction bases outside the gene matches: 8. Germline-derived CDR1 and CDR2 are MNHNS and SASEGT. CDR3 length: 17 amino acids. In nucleotides, the CDR3 is TGTGCCAGCAGTGCGAGACTAGCGGGAGGGCCGGGAGAGACCCAGTACTTC. Its translation is CASSARLAGGPGETQYF.

In DNA form, the CDR3 reads TGTGCCAGCAGACCAGGTACCTACGAGCAGTACTTC. Amino acid sequence: CASRPGTYEQYF. The chain couples TRBV7-9 to TRBJ2-7; D is unclear. The CDR3 is 12 amino acids. The V and J ends lost 6 bases and 2 bases respectively, with 8 bases between them. Germline lookup yields CDR1 SEHNR and CDR2 FQNEAQ (reference sequence).

The chain recombines TRBV18 with TRBJ2-7, with 7 bases that match TRBD1. V shed 6 bases and J 6 bases; nucleotides not matched to a gene: 8. There are 13 residues in the CDR3. The germline gives CDR1 KGHSH, CDR2 LQKENI. Here the CDR3 DNA reads TGTGCCAGCTCCCCCAAGGGGGCCGGCGAGCAGTACTTC. Its protein is CASSPKGAGEQYF.

The chain links TRBV2 to TRBJ2-5, with TRBD2 matching 16 bases. The germline CDR1 and CDR2 sequences are SNHLY and FYNNEI. The CDR3 runs 15 residues. V shed 9 bases, J shed 5 bases, and the junction held 6 bases outside the gene matches. The CDR3 coding sequence is TGTGCCAGTTTAGGGACTAGCGGGAGGGGGGAGACCCAGTACTTC. This encodes CASLGTSGRGETQYF.

The chain joins TRBV6-1 to TRBJ2-3; 9 nucleotides agree with TRBD2. The CDR3 is made up of 11 amino acids. CDR1 MNHNS and CDR2 SASEGT come from the germline V gene. Trimming at V came to 11 bases and at J to 4 bases, leaving 1 base not matched to a gene. The CDR3 here is CAGGRADTQYF. The CDR3 nucleotides are TGTGCCGGCGGGAGGGCAGATACGCAGTATTTT.

The rearrangement joins TRBV6-5 to TRBJ1-2; D is undetermined. The CDR3 loop spans 12 amino acids. CDR1 MNHEY and CDR2 SVGAGI come from the germline V gene. Trimming pared 7 bases from V and 8 bases from J, leaving 14 bases between. Written as DNA, the CDR3 is TGTGCCAGCACCTCCTTGGAGGGAGGCTACACCTTC. Translated: CASTSLEGGYTF.

The V and J genes are TRBV27 and TRBJ2-1, with 10 nucleotides matching TRBD1. CDR3 length equals 15 residues. The germline CDR1 and CDR2 sequences are MNHEY and SMNVEV (reference sequence). The V and J ends lost 3 bases and 7 bases, in that order; junction bases with no gene match: 6. The CDR3 region is CASSFAGQGTNEQFF. CDR3 sequence (DNA): TGTGCCAGCAGTTTTGCGGGACAGGGGACGAATGAGCAGTTCTTC.

The chain joins TRBV7-9 to TRBJ1-5, with D possibly matching TRBD1 (6 bases). CDR3 size: 15 residues. Trimming removed 5 bases from V and 3 bases from J, with 14 bases in between. The V gene's germline CDR1 is SEHNR and CDR2 FQNEAQ (reference sequence). The CDR3 coding sequence is TGTGCCAGCAGCCCTACAGGGAACAACAATCAGCCCCAGCATTTT. Amino acid sequence: CASSPTGNNNQPQHF. Filled out from reference TRBV7-9 and TRBJ1-5, the complete variable domain reads DTGVSQNPRHKITKRGQNVTFRCDPISEHNRLYWYRQTLGQGPEFLTYFQNEAQLEKSRLLSDRFSAERPKGSFSTLEIQRTEQGDSAMYLCASSPTGNNNQPQHFGDGTRLSIL.

V and J are TRBV29-1 and TRBJ2-1; 7 bases map to TRBD2. Per the germline V gene, CDR1 is SQVTM and CDR2 is ANQGSEA. After removal of 4 bases from V and 6 bases from J, the junction contained 6 bases not matched to a gene. The CDR3 contains 13 residues. CDR3 sequence reads: CSVVPAGFNEQFF. In DNA form, the CDR3 reads TGCAGCGTTGTTCCAGCGGGGTTCAATGAGCAGTTCTTC.

The rearrangement joins TRBV20-1 to TRBJ2-5; maybe TRBD2 (5 bases). Germline CDR1 and CDR2: DFQATT and SNEGSKA (reference sequence). The CDR3 consists of 11 residues. V lost 2 bases to trimming and J lost 5 bases, with 6 bases between them. CDR3 DNA sequence: TGCAGTGCTAGATGGAGGGAGACCCAGTACTTC. Amino acid sequence: CSARWRETQYF.

J is TRBJ2-2 and V is TRBV9; the match to TRBD1 covers 11 bases. Trimming at V came to 0 bases and at J to 0 bases, leaving 7 bases not matched to a gene. The CDR3 runs 19 residues. The germline CDR1 and CDR2 sequences are SGDLS and YYNGEE. The CDR3 spells CASSVVRDRGSANTGELFF. The CDR3 region has the DNA TGTGCCAGCAGCGTAGTCCGGGACAGGGGGAGCGCGAACACCGGGGAGCTGTTTTTT.

This chain links TRBV28 with TRBJ1-5; D call uncertain. The CDR3 loop spans 12 amino acids. Germline V gene data show CDR1 as MDHEN and CDR2 as SYDVKM. Trimming left V 9 bases short and J 7 bases short, with 13 bases between. The CDR3 is CASWGGGQPQHF. CDR3 sequence (DNA): TGTGCCAGTTGGGGAGGTGGCCAGCCCCAGCATTTT.

The V gene is TRBV29-1, the J gene TRBJ1-1, with a tentative D call TRBD1 (6 bases). The V gene lost 2 bases and the J gene lost 2 bases, with 9 bases spanning the gap. CDR3 length equals 13 residues. Germline V CDR1 and CDR2: SQVTM, ANQGSEA. For the CDR3, the DNA is TGCAGCGTTGAATCGGACAGCAACACTGAAGCTTTCTTT. Translation gives CSVESDSNTEAFF.

The chain is built from TRBV5-8 and TRBJ1-2, with D possibly matching TRBD1 (5 bases). V was trimmed by 2 bases and J by 6 bases, leaving 8 bases between them. The CDR3 spans 12 residues. Germline lookup yields CDR1 SGHTS and CDR2 YDEGEE. CDR3 sequence reads: CASSFWGDGYTF. The CDR3 nucleotides are TGTGCCAGCAGCTTCTGGGGGGATGGCTACACCTTC.

The chain has TRBV4-1 and TRBJ1-1, with a tentative D call TRBD1 (5 bases). The CDR3 extends over 18 amino acids. V was clipped by 1 base and J by 1 base, with 19 bases between them. Germline lookup yields CDR1 MGHRA and CDR2 YSYEKL. This chain's CDR3 is CASSQVDSLNLQNTEAFF. CDR3 coding DNA: TGCGCCAGCAGCCAAGTAGACAGTCTGAACCTGCAGAACACTGAAGCTTTCTTT.

The chain links TRBV1 to TRBJ1-3. TRBV1 has pseudogene status. The CDR3 is 16 amino acids. This CDR3 is CTSSLSGGRLIGTIYF. CDR3 in DNA: TGCACCAGCAGCCTGAGCGGGGGGCGTCTTATTGGCACCATATATTTT.

This sequence joins TRBV14 and TRBJ2-3, with a tentative D call TRBD1 (5 bases). CDR1 and CDR2 from the germline V gene are SGHDN and FVKESK. The V end lost 1 base, the J end lost 7 bases, and 9 bases lay between the germline ends. This CDR3 is 13 amino acids long. CDR3 DNA: TGTGCCAGCAGCCAAGGGGCAGGGCATACGCAGTATTTT. Residues: CASSQGAGHTQYF. Full variable domain (outside the CDR3, taken from reference TRBV14 and TRBJ2-3): EAGVTQFPSHSVIEKGQTVTLRCDPISGHDNLYWYRRVMGKEIKFLLHFVKESKQDESGMPNNRFLAERTGGTYSTLKVQPAELEDSGVYFCASSQGAGHTQYFGPGTRLTVL.

The chain employs TRBV5-1 and TRBJ2-5; no clear D gene. Germline V gene sequence: CDR1 SGHRS, CDR2 YFSETQ. V was pared by 0 bases and J by 2 bases, with 11 bases between. The CDR3 covers 15 residues. The CDR3 coding sequence is TGCGCCAGCAGCTTGGGTAGCAGAGATCAAGAGACCCAGTACTTC. Protein product: CASSLGSRDQETQYF.

The gene calls are TRBV5-4 and TRBJ2-7; 9 bases map to TRBD1. The CDR3 spans 13 residues. Unmatched junction bases numbered 2, after V lost 2 bases and J lost 5 bases. Per the germline V gene, CDR1 is SGHNT and CDR2 is YYREEE (reference sequence). The CDR3, as DNA: TGTGCCAGCAGCTTCCGGGACAGGGACGAGCAGTACTTC. Its protein product is CASSFRDRDEQYF.